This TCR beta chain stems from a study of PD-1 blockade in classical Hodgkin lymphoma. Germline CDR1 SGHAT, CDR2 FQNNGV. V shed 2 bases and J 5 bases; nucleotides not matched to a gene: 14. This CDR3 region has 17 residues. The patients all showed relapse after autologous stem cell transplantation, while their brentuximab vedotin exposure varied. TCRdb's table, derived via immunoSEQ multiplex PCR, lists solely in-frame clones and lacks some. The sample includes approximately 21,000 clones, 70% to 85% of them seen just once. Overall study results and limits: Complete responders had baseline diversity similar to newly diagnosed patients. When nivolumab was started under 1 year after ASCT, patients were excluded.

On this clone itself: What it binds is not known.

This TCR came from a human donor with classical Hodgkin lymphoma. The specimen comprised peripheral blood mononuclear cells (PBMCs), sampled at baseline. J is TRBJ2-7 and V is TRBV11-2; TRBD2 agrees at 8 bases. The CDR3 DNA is TGTGCCAGCAGCTTAATTCGGGGAGCGGGAGATCCCAACGAGCAGTACTTC. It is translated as CASSLIRGAGDPNEQYF.